This record looks at one T cell receptor beta chain sequence and its context. What it recognizes is unknown. This entry belongs to a study of cytomegalovirus exposure and HLA in healthy donors. Across the whole study: Approximately 180 million T cells yielded roughly 120 million unique TCR beta sequences in earlier analysis. Across a few hundred genotyped donors, over 70% landed in the Caucasian-associated ancestry cluster. Study-wide points: There were under 200 TCR beta chains listed as cytomegalovirus-associated.

CDR3 size: 15 residues. Trimming pared 1 base from V and 11 bases from J, leaving 20 bases between. Germline V gene data show CDR1 as LNHNV and CDR2 as YYDKDF (reference sequence). A multiplex PCR was run with 60 Vbeta primers and 13 Jbeta primers. Method: immunoSEQ multiplex PCR; TCRdb's copy keeps in-frame clones and lacks some. Found here are about 120,000 clones, around 81% of them singletons; the top ten hold roughly 3.9%. The sequenced material came from PBMCs. The V gene is TRBV15, the J gene TRBJ1-2, with a weak D call TRBD1 (6 bases). The sequence was obtained from a woman aged 25 to 39 in good health and CMV-seronegative. This CDR3 reads CATSRVPDRGPTYTF. CDR3 in DNA: TGTGCCACCAGCAGAGTCCCGGACAGAGGCCCAACGTACACCTTC. Full variable domain (outside the CDR3, taken from reference TRBV15 and TRBJ1-2): DAMVIQNPRYQVTQFGKPVTLSCSQTLNHNVMYWYQQKSSQAPKLLFHYYDKDFNNEADTPDNFQSRRPNTSFCFLDIRSPGLGDTAMYLCATSRVPDRGPTYTFGSGTRLTVV.